The subject of this entry is one T cell receptor (beta chain). Antigen specificity is unknown. TCRdb passed the reads through MiXCR, listing each CDR3 protein once. The profile covers approximately 730,000 distinct CDR3 sequences, with about 30% appearing a single time and about 20% taken by the ten largest. This entry belongs to a study of T cell repertoires in cytomegalovirus infection. Study at large: CMV epitopes, recently identified HLA-C-restricted and well-studied HLA-B-restricted, were used. Findings and limits, study-wide: Based on cumulative public TCR beta family frequency, carriers of CMV plus the relevant HLA were identified. Across the ex vivo response, the dominant clonotypes were HLA-C-restricted CMV-specific TCR beta clonotypes.

V lost 2 bases, J lost 2 bases, and 8 bases stayed unmatched. The V gene's germline CDR1 is LNHNV and CDR2 YYDKDF (reference sequence). This CDR3 region has 17 residues. Specimen: cultured PBMCs, collected from culture after CMV antigen stimulation. The genes are TRBV15 and TRBJ2-3; 9 bases agree with TRBD2. The sequence was collected from a human donor in good health (CMV status not recorded). Some clones in this sample may be carry-over from other donors' samples. The CDR3 loop is CATSRQAGGPITDTQYF. CDR3 DNA sequence: TGTGCCACCAGCAGACAAGCGGGGGGACCCATCACAGATACGCAGTATTTT.